The clone carrying this T cell receptor beta chain was detected once. CDR1 is DFQATT and CDR2 is SNEGSKA in the germline V gene (reference sequence). The CDR3 is 13 amino acids. V was pared by 6 bases and J by 0 bases, with 12 bases between. The sample is drawn from a study of CD8 T cells in Susac syndrome. RNA was extracted with the RNeasy kit, and a quantity of about 0.45 to 1 ug was reverse transcribed using random hexamers. Using its own MiXCR run on the immunoSEQ multiplex PCR reads, TCRdb lists one record per CDR3 protein. The sample shows 150,000 to 200,000 distinct CDR3 sequences, roughly 94% of them seen only once. Healthy donors were controls matched for age and sex.

This rearrangement joins TRBV20-1 to TRBJ2-7; the D gene is possibly TRBD2 (5 bases). The receptor was derived from a human donor in good health. The specimen sequenced was CD4+ T cells from PBMCs. The CDR3 DNA reads TGCAGTGCCCCGACCGGACTCTCCTACGAGCAGTACTTC. This encodes CSAPTGLSYEQYF.